This T cell receptor beta chain originates from a study of regulatory T cells in long-lasting Graves disease. The ends lost 3 bases at V and 5 bases at J; junction bases unmatched: 1. This CDR3 is built from 13 residues. Looked up from germline, CDR1 is SNHLY and CDR2 is FYNNEI. Time point denoted: newly diagnosed GD, antithyroid drugs for less than 3 months. The TCR library was made from RNA that had been extracted from PBMCs in TRIzol. Overall study results and limits: With a small sample size, accuracy may have been reduced.

Assembly of TCR beta libraries relied on iRepertoire HTBI primers together with Arm-PCR of CDR3 regions. TCRdb recomputed calls from the multiplex PCR reads with MiXCR, one row per CDR3 protein. The table lists 360,000 or so distinct CDR3 sequences, 15% to 20% of them singletons. There are many counts of this clonotype. What it recognizes is unknown. This sample was also put to use in a study of T cells in Graves' hyperthyroidism and ophthalmopathy. That source reports: The diagnoses drew upon clinical symptoms, serum thyroxine and TRAb, thyroid ultrasound and orbital computed tomography.

This receptor was identified in a young woman with Graves disease. The rearrangement uses TRBV2 and TRBJ1-1; TRBD1 matches 9 bases. Here the sequenced sample was peripheral blood mononuclear cells (PBMCs), taken at new diagnosis, from a patient treated with antithyroid drugs. The CDR3: CASSEGQGTEAFF. The DNA of the CDR3 is TGTGCCAGCAGTGAGGGACAGGGAACTGAAGCTTTCTTT.